The 21 T cell receptor beta chains in this list originate from one sample, sequenced in a study of blood T cell repertoires in COVID-19. Sequencing was performed with immunoSEQ multiplex PCR; in TCRdb, only in-frame clones are kept and a portion is missing. The data hold 250,000 to 300,000 clones, with approximately 86% observed a single time. Material for sequencing was peripheral blood. The receptors were gathered from a man aged 18 to 30 with active or convalescent COVID-19.

This sequence joins TRBV25-1 and TRBJ1-5; tentatively, D is TRBD1 (6 bases). The CDR3 consists of 14 residues. CDR1 MGHDK and CDR2 SYGVNS come from the germline V gene. Deletions cut 5 bases from V and 5 bases from J, with 13 bases between. CDR3 DNA sequence: TGTGCCAGCAGTACCTACAGGGACGATCAGCCCCAGCATTTT. Encoded protein: CASSTYRDDQPQHF.

The rearrangement joins TRBV11-3 to TRBJ2-1, with D unresolved. Germline-derived CDR1 and CDR2 are SGHNT and YENEEA. Trimming left V 1 base short and J 6 bases short, with 10 bases between. The CDR3 spans 14 residues. CDR3: CASSLGSTGNEQFF. The DNA of the CDR3 is TGTGCCAGCAGCTTAGGGTCCACTGGCAATGAGCAGTTCTTC.

The gene calls are TRBV25-1 and TRBJ2-1; the match to TRBD2 covers 7 bases. Germline-derived CDR1 and CDR2 are MGHDK and SYGVNS. The CDR3 is made up of 13 amino acids. V dropped 4 bases and J dropped 6; count of bases not matched to a gene: 3. The CDR3 DNA follows: TGTGCCAGCAGTGCTGGGAGGGTCAATGAGCAGTTCTTC. Translation: CASSAGRVNEQFF. Complete variable domain (other parts from reference TRBV25-1 and TRBJ2-1): EADIYQTPRYLVIGTGKKITLECSQTMGHDKMYWYQQDPGMELHLIHYSYGVNSTEKGDLSSESTVSRIRTEHFPLTLESARPSHTSQYLCASSAGRVNEQFFGPGTRLTVL.

This clone was recorded once. This chain uses TRBV7-9 with TRBJ2-7; D is perhaps TRBD1 (5 bases). The V end lost 6 bases, the J end lost 7 bases, and 19 bases lay between the germline ends. CDR3 length: 14 residues. Germline V gene lookup returns CDR1 SEHNR and CDR2 FQNEAQ (reference sequence). CDR3 sequence reads: CASSSTGTTLEQYF. In DNA, the CDR3 is TGTGCCAGCAGTAGTACAGGTACGACTTTGGAGCAGTACTTC.

The chain recombines TRBV5-4 with TRBJ2-3; D uncertain. The germline gives CDR1 SGHNT, CDR2 YYREEE (reference sequence). The CDR3 length is 15 residues. V dropped 1 base and J dropped 0 bases, with 9 bases sitting between them. CDR3 region: CASSLSAPSTDTQYF. In DNA, the CDR3 is TGTGCCAGCAGCTTGAGCGCCCCTAGCACAGATACGCAGTATTTT.

The gene calls are TRBV28 and TRBJ1-6, with D hard to call. The CDR3 runs 15 residues. V lost 7 bases and J lost 8, with 18 bases in between. Per the germline V gene, CDR1 is MDHEN and CDR2 is SYDVKM. This CDR3 is CASISASVTDSPLHF. The CDR3 DNA reads as TGTGCCAGCATTTCGGCGTCCGTAACAGATTCACCCCTCCACTTT. Together with reference TRBV28 and TRBJ1-6, the CDR3 gives the full variable domain: DVKVTQSSRYLVKRTGEKVFLECVQDMDHENMFWYRQDPGLGLRLIYFSYDVKMKEKGDIPEGYSVSREKKERFSLILESASTNQTSMYLCASISASVTDSPLHFGNGTRLTVT.

The rearrangement joins TRBV11-2 to TRBJ2-1; 9 bases line up with TRBD2. V shed 5 bases and J 2 bases; nucleotides not matched to a gene: 10. This CDR3 comprises 17 residues. Germline V gene sequence: CDR1 SGHAT, CDR2 FQNNGV. CDR3 DNA: TGTGCCAGCAGCCCGTCGACTGGCGGGGGGGCCTACAATGAGCAGTTCTTC. Translated: CASSPSTGGGAYNEQFF.

The rearrangement links TRBV25-1 to TRBJ1-4; no clear D. The CDR3 covers 11 residues. Deletions cut 5 bases from V and 6 bases from J, with 4 bases between. Germline assignment: CDR1 MGHDK and CDR2 SYGVNS. CDR3 bases: TGTGCCAGCAGTCTTCATGAAAAACTGTTTTTT. This encodes CASSLHEKLFF.

The rearrangement joins TRBV27 to TRBJ2-2; 12 bases align to TRBD2. V gave up 6 bases and J gave up 3 bases; unmatched junction bases: 11. Germline CDR1 MNHEY, CDR2 SMNVEV (reference sequence). The CDR3 is 18 amino acids. CDR3 in amino acids: CASSGIKGLAGHTGELFF. CDR3 coding DNA: TGTGCCAGCAGCGGGATTAAGGGACTAGCGGGCCACACCGGGGAGCTGTTTTTT.

This rearrangement joins TRBV7-9 to TRBJ2-7; D unresolved. Germline values: CDR1 SEHNR, CDR2 FQNEAQ (reference sequence). The CDR3 length is 11 residues. Deletions cut 3 bases from V and 7 bases from J, with 7 bases between. This chain's CDR3 is CASSFSKEQYF. CDR3 DNA sequence: TGTGCCAGCAGCTTTAGCAAAGAGCAGTACTTC.

The gene calls are TRBV15 and TRBJ1-3; D is ambiguous. Germline loops: CDR1 LNHNV, CDR2 YYDKDF (reference sequence). The CDR3 covers 15 residues. V gave up 1 base and J gave up 4 bases, with 11 bases separating them. CDR3 sequence (DNA): TGTGCCACCAGCAGAGCCGGAAGGAGGGGAAACACCATATATTTT. Protein product: CATSRAGRRGNTIYF. The full variable domain, with the rest looked up from reference TRBV15 and TRBJ1-3, is DAMVIQNPRYQVTQFGKPVTLSCSQTLNHNVMYWYQQKSSQAPKLLFHYYDKDFNNEADTPDNFQSRRPNTSFCFLDIRSPGLGDTAMYLCATSRAGRRGNTIYFGEGSWLTVV.

The rearrangement links TRBV12-5 to TRBJ2-3; D unclear. Germline V gene data show CDR1 as LGHNT and CDR2 as FRNRAP. V was trimmed by 1 base and J by 5 bases, leaving 4 bases between them. The CDR3 is made up of 12 amino acids. The CDR3 nucleotides are TGTGCTAGTGGTTTGGACAGAGATACGCAGTATTTT. Translation gives CASGLDRDTQYF.

V and J are TRBV6-5 and TRBJ1-2, with D perhaps matching TRBD1 (5 bases). The CDR3 runs to 14 residues. V was clipped by 6 bases and J by 6 bases, with 17 bases between them. The germline gives CDR1 MNHEY, CDR2 SVGAGI. The CDR3 DNA is TGTGCCAGCAGCCCCGTCAGGGTTTTAAATGGCTACACCTTC. Protein: CASSPVRVLNGYTF.

The chain carries TRBV5-1 and TRBJ1-5; 7 bases align to TRBD1. The V and J ends lost 4 bases and 6 bases, in that order; junction bases with no gene match: 10. This CDR3 has 15 residues. Germline V gene data show CDR1 as SGHRS and CDR2 as YFSETQ. The CDR3 region is CASSAEGGIGQPQHF. CDR3 DNA: TGCGCCAGCAGCGCGGAAGGGGGCATAGGTCAGCCCCAGCATTTT.

The CDR3 DNA reads TGTGCCACCAGTGGGGGGGGAAAAGAGACCCAGTACTTC. It specifies CATSGGGKETQYF. The V and J genes are TRBV24-1 and TRBJ2-5; TRBD2 matches at 7 bases. J lost 3 bases, V lost 5 bases, and 2 bases had no gene match. CDR3 length: 13 residues. Germline V gene data show CDR1 as KGHDR and CDR2 as SFDVKD.

V and J are TRBV6-5 and TRBJ2-4; 8 bases align to TRBD1. The CDR3 contains 15 residues. The J segment lost 3 bases and the V segment lost 6 bases, leaving 7 bases of the junction unmatched. CDR1 and CDR2 (germline): MNHEY, SVGAGI. CDR3 coding DNA: TGTGCCAGCAGCCCAACCGGGACAGGCAAAAACATTCAGTACTTC. As protein: CASSPTGTGKNIQYF.

The sample holds a few counts of this clone. V usage is TRBV28 and J usage is TRBJ1-3, with D tentatively TRBD1 (5 bases). Trimming shortened V by 6 bases and J by 8 bases, and 14 bases separated the two germline ends. The CDR3 is 13 residues long. In germline, CDR1 is MDHEN, CDR2 SYDVKM. This CDR3 is CASRFGGDYTIYF. The CDR3 DNA reads TGTGCCAGCAGGTTCGGGGGGGACTACACCATATATTTT.

This chain joins TRBV24-1 and TRBJ2-7; the D gene is possibly TRBD1 (5 bases). Germline V gives CDR1 KGHDR, CDR2 SFDVKD. Trimming left V 4 bases short and J 5 bases short, with 14 bases between. The length of the CDR3 is 14 residues. CDR3 in DNA: TGTGCCACCAGTGAGAGAGGAAAGGGGCACGAGCAGTACTTC. This encodes CATSERGKGHEQYF.

This clone appeared a single time. This chain uses TRBV4-1 with TRBJ1-2, with unresolved D. Germline V gene lookup returns CDR1 MGHRA and CDR2 YSYEKL. The CDR3 covers 16 residues. The ends were cut back, 3 bases at V and 2 bases at J, with 16 bases in the middle. The CDR3 coding sequence is TGCGCCAGCAGCCAGACCGGCGGTGCCTTCAACTATGGCTACACCTTC. Its protein product is CASSQTGGAFNYGYTF.

The chain carries TRBV5-1 and TRBJ1-5; D gene uncertain. The CDR3 consists of 15 residues. Germline CDR1 and CDR2: SGHRS and YFSETQ. V was shortened by 1 base and J by 1 base, with 9 bases between the two germline ends. The DNA of the CDR3 is TGCGCCAGCAGCTTGCATGGCATGAGCAATCAGCCCCAGCATTTT. It is translated as CASSLHGMSNQPQHF. The complete variable domain, with remaining parts taken from reference TRBV5-1 and TRBJ1-5, reads KAGVTQTPRYLIKTRGQQVTLSCSPISGHRSVSWYQQTPGQGLQFLFEYFSETQRNKGNFPGRFSGRQFSNSRSEMNVSTLELGDSALYLCASSLHGMSNQPQHFGDGTRLSIL.

The V and J genes are TRBV5-1 and TRBJ1-1, with 9 nucleotides matching TRBD1. V was pared by 3 bases and J by 4 bases, with 7 bases of the junction left unmatched. Germline values: CDR1 SGHRS, CDR2 YFSETQ. The CDR3 sequence is 15 residues long. CDR3 sequence (DNA): TGCGCCAGCAGCTCTTCCCCGGGACAGGGCACTGAAGCTTTCTTT. Its translation: CASSSSPGQGTEAFF.